This entry concerns a single TCR beta chain. The antigen remains unidentified. The record originates from a study of post-analysis software for immune sequencing data. Study results and caveats: With F measure, samples from one preparation batch clustered together strongly.

TCR beta libraries were prepared from cDNA with unique molecular identifiers. When about 0.9 to 11 million T cells were used, they gave approximately 530,000 cDNA molecules. TCRdb analysed the PCR reads with MiXCR anew, one entry per CDR3 protein. The sample lists some 690,000 distinct CDR3 sequences, 30% seen once, with about 0.5% in the top ten. This TCR was sampled from a girl aged 10-17 years with multiple sclerosis. The sequencing input was blood.

Here the CDR3 reads CASSSDSFSDTQYF. CDR3 in DNA: TGTGCCAGCAGCTCGGATAGCTTCTCAGATACGCAGTATTTT. The genes are TRBV5-5 and TRBJ2-3, with D unclear. Germline V gives CDR1 SGHKS, CDR2 YYEKEE (reference sequence). V lost 3 bases to trimming and J lost 4 bases, with 12 bases between them. The CDR3 loop spans 14 amino acids.